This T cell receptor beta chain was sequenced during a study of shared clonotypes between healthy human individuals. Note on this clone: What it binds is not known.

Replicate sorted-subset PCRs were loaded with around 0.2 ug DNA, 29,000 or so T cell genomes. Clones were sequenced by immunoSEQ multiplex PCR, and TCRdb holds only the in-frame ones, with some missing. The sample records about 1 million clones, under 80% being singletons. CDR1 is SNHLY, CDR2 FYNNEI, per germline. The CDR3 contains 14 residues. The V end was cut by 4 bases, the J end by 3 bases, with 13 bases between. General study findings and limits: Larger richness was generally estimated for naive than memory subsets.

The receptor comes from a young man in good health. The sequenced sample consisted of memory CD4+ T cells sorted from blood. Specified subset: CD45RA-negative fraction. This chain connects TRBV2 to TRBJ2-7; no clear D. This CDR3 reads CASSVKGLGYEQYF. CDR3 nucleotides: TGTGCCAGCAGTGTAAAGGGCCTGGGCTACGAGCAGTACTTC.